The 30 T cell receptor beta chains below come from one sample, sequenced in a study of T cell responses to AZD1222 COVID-19 vaccine. TCRdb's copy holds only in-frame clones and misses some; the assay was immunoSEQ multiplex PCR. The sample has about 180,000 clones, 90% to 95% seen once; the top ten hold 1.6%. The source material was peripheral blood, sampled 28 days after the second AZD1222 dose. These receptors all stem from an adult who received the AZD1222 COVID-19 vaccine.

This chain links TRBV7-8 with TRBJ1-5, with 9 bases fitting TRBD1. The CDR3 is 16 amino acids. Germline assignment: CDR1 SGHVS and CDR2 FQNEAQ. J was trimmed by 4 bases and V by 3 bases; bases with no gene match: 7. CDR3 region: CASSFSGQGRNQPQHF. The CDR3 DNA follows: TGTGCCAGCAGCTTTTCGGGACAGGGTAGGAATCAGCCCCAGCATTTT. The variable domain in full, completed from reference TRBV7-8 and TRBJ1-5, reads GAGVSQSPRYKVAKRGQDVALRCDPISGHVSLFWYQQALGQGPEFLTYFQNEAQLDKSGLPSDRFFAERPEGSVSTLKIQRTQQEDSAVYLCASSFSGQGRNQPQHFGDGTRLSIL.

The chain uses TRBV2 and TRBJ2-1; 10 bases align to TRBD2. Germline CDR1 SNHLY, CDR2 FYNNEI. CDR3 length equals 15 residues. Losses at the gene ends were 6 bases for V and 5 bases for J; bases not matched to a gene: 7. In DNA form, the CDR3 reads TGTGCCAGCAGAACTCGAGGACTAGCGGACAATGAGCAGTTCTTC. It specifies CASRTRGLADNEQFF.

V and J are TRBV2 and TRBJ2-7, with D perhaps being TRBD1 or TRBD2 (6 bases each). This CDR3 is 19 amino acids long. Germline CDR1 SNHLY, CDR2 FYNNEI. Trimming took off 7 bases at V and 1 base at J, with 29 bases between the two ends. The DNA for the CDR3 is TGTGCCAGCAACGGGGCCCCTGGGGGGCTCAAAGAGGGTTCCTACGAGCAGTACTTC. It codes for CASNGAPGGLKEGSYEQYF.

The rearrangement links TRBV19 to TRBJ2-1; D gene unclear. CDR3 length: 13 amino acids. With 2 bases removed from V and 5 bases from J, the gap between germline ends came to 7 bases. In germline, CDR1 is LNHDA, CDR2 SQIVND (reference sequence). CDR3: CASSISVDNEQFF. The CDR3 DNA sequence: TGTGCCAGTAGTATAAGCGTTGACAATGAGCAGTTCTTC.

This chain uses TRBV5-1 with TRBJ2-5, with D possibly TRBD2 on 5 matching bases. The CDR3 length is 14 residues. V dropped 5 bases and J dropped 3 bases, with 14 bases sitting between them. Germline CDR1 SGHRS, CDR2 YFSETQ. DNA for the CDR3: TGCGCCAGCAGTTTGAGGGCCCGGGAAGAGACCCAGTACTTC. This translates into CASSLRAREETQYF.

V gene TRBV7-6 combines with J gene TRBJ2-3, with D hard to call. The germline CDR1 and CDR2 sequences are SGHVS and FNYEAQ. V was pared by 5 bases and J by 4 bases, with 22 bases between. The CDR3 runs 17 residues. This CDR3 is CASSLPPGPNPPDTQYF. The DNA for the CDR3 is TGTGCCAGCAGCCTCCCTCCGGGCCCCAACCCCCCAGATACGCAGTATTTT. Full variable domain (rest looked up from reference TRBV7-6 and TRBJ2-3): GAGVSQSPRYKVTKRGQDVALRCDPISGHVSLYWYRQALGQGPEFLTYFNYEAQQDKSGLPNDRFSAERPEGSISTLTIQRTEQRDSAMYRCASSLPPGPNPPDTQYFGPGTRLTVL.

The genes are TRBV5-5 and TRBJ1-4; D is unresolved. The CDR3 has 14 residues. Germline V gives CDR1 SGHKS, CDR2 YYEKEE (reference sequence). V gave up 0 bases and J gave up 5 bases, with 8 bases separating them. This CDR3 reads CASSLAPLNEKLFF. The CDR3 bases are TGTGCCAGCAGCTTGGCCCCCTTAAATGAAAAACTGTTTTTT.

The sample holds a few counts of this clone. The gene calls are TRBV7-2 and TRBJ1-2; D might be TRBD1 (6 bases). The CDR3 contains 14 residues. Trimming cost V 6 bases and J 8 bases, with 19 bases left between them. CDR1 is SGHTA, CDR2 FQGNSA, per germline. The CDR3 nucleotides are TGTGCCAGCAGAGTGGGAGGTACAGGGTCCGGCTACACCTTC. This translates into CASRVGGTGSGYTF.

This chain joins TRBV29-1 and TRBJ1-1; D is unresolved. CDR3 length: 14 residues. V lost 4 bases and J 0 bases, leaving 12 bases between the germline ends. Germline CDR1 reads SQVTM; CDR2 reads ANQGSEA. The CDR3 nucleotides are TGCAGCGTTGTGGTAGGAGTAATGAACACTGAAGCTTTCTTT. Its protein product is CSVVVGVMNTEAFF.

The J gene is TRBJ1-2, the V gene TRBV7-9; possible D gene TRBD1, 6 bases. V lost 0 bases and J 2 bases, leaving 16 bases between the germline ends. The CDR3 extends over 17 amino acids. Germline assignment: CDR1 SEHNR and CDR2 FQNEAQ (reference sequence). CDR3 DNA: TGTGCCAGCAGCTTAGCTTCGGGGGCCGGACTGAACTATGGCTACACCTTC. This translates into CASSLASGAGLNYGYTF.

This clone has only one observation. This sequence joins TRBV3-1 (or the pseudogene TRBV3-2) and TRBJ1-1, with 7 bases aligning to TRBD1. The V gene end was trimmed by 3 bases and the J gene end by 9 bases; junction bases not matched to a gene: 7. This CDR3 is 13 amino acids long. Germline V lookup: CDR1 LGHDT, CDR2 YNNKEL (reference sequence). The CDR3 nucleotides are TGTGCCAGCAGCCATTCCACAGGGGACAAAGCTTTCTTT. Amino acid sequence: CASSHSTGDKAFF.

J is TRBJ2-7 and V is TRBV28; D remains ambiguous. The CDR3 is made up of 11 amino acids. Germline V gene data show CDR1 as MDHEN and CDR2 as SYDVKM. Deletions cut 5 bases from V and 2 bases from J, with 4 bases between. The DNA for the CDR3 is TGTGCCAGCAGTATGACCTACGAGCAGTACTTC. The encoded protein is CASSMTYEQYF.

The chain is built from TRBV19 and TRBJ1-5, with D perhaps matching TRBD1 (5 bases). This CDR3 is built from 17 residues. CDR1 LNHDA and CDR2 SQIVND come from the germline V gene (reference sequence). The germline V and J ends were trimmed by 1 base and 0 bases, with 13 bases remaining between them. The CDR3 sequence is CASSIVGTVNSNQPQHF. The CDR3 region has the DNA TGTGCCAGTAGTATAGTCGGGACGGTGAATAGCAATCAGCCCCAGCATTTT.

DNA for the CDR3: TGTGCCTGGGGAGGGGGCGCGGAGACTGAAGCTTTCTTT. Residues: CAWGGGAETEAFF. The chain recombines TRBV30 with TRBJ1-1; 7 bases match TRBD1. This CDR3 comprises 13 residues. Germline V gene lookup returns CDR1 GTSNPN and CDR2 SVGIG (reference sequence). J was trimmed by 5 bases and V by 5 bases; bases with no gene match: 8.

The chain employs TRBV12-5 and TRBJ2-7; D is possibly TRBD2 (6 bases). V dropped 5 bases and J dropped 1 base, with 12 bases sitting between them. CDR1 LGHNT and CDR2 FRNRAP come from the germline V gene. CDR3 size: 14 residues. The CDR3 DNA follows: TGTGCTAGTGGTATCGGGGGAGGATCCTACGAGCAGTACTTC. This encodes CASGIGGGSYEQYF.

The rearrangement joins TRBV4-1 to TRBJ1-6; D is undetermined. V lost 0 bases and J 9 bases, leaving 12 bases between the germline ends. CDR1 is MGHRA and CDR2 is YSYEKL in the germline V gene. The CDR3 extends over 15 amino acids. The CDR3 is CASSQDPLIGSPLHF. DNA of the CDR3: TGCGCCAGCAGCCAAGATCCCCTAATCGGTTCACCCCTCCACTTT.

This clone was observed a single time. The V gene is TRBV19, the J gene TRBJ1-1; no clear D gene. Trimming pared 3 bases from V and 4 bases from J, leaving 12 bases between. Germline CDR1 is LNHDA and CDR2 is SQIVND (reference sequence). The CDR3 is made up of 14 amino acids. CDR3 nucleotides: TGTGCCAGTAGTATTGGGGTAATTGGCACTGAAGCTTTCTTT. Protein product: CASSIGVIGTEAFF.

The chain recombines TRBV4-2 with TRBJ2-2; TRBD2 aligns across 9 bases. This CDR3 region has 16 residues. The V gene end was trimmed by 5 bases and the J gene end by 1 base; junction bases not matched to a gene: 5. Germline CDR1 is LGHNA and CDR2 is YNFKEQ. The DNA for the CDR3 is TGTGCCAGCAGCAAGACTAGCGGTGAGAACACCGGGGAGCTGTTTTTT. Protein product: CASSKTSGENTGELFF.

The CDR3 here is CASSPPGNTGQPQHF. The CDR3 DNA sequence: TGTGCCAGCTCACCACCGGGTAACACGGGTCAGCCCCAGCATTTT. The rearrangement uses TRBV18 and TRBJ1-5; D call uncertain. Trimming pared 0 bases from V and 6 bases from J, leaving 12 bases between. Germline V gives CDR1 KGHSH, CDR2 LQKENI. The CDR3 runs 15 residues.

V and J are TRBV20-1 and TRBJ2-5; D assignment may be TRBD1 or TRBD2 (6 bases each). Germline V CDR1 and CDR2: DFQATT, SNEGSKA (reference sequence). The CDR3 totals 10 residues. CDR3 sequence (DNA): TGCGGAACAGGGAGGGAGACCCAGTACTTC. Its translation is CGTGRETQYF.

CDR3 bases: TGTGCCAGCAGCCAAGATTACACCGGGACGCAGTATTTT. It codes for CASSQDYTGTQYF. The chain joins TRBV3-1 (or the pseudogene TRBV3-2) to TRBJ2-3, with D uncertain. The V gene's germline CDR1 is LGHDT and CDR2 YNNKEL (reference sequence). With 0 bases removed from V and 9 bases from J, the gap between germline ends came to 10 bases. The CDR3 runs to 13 residues.

The sample holds a few counts of this clone. The chain recombines TRBV3-1 (or the pseudogene TRBV3-2) with TRBJ1-3; D not resolved. The CDR3 loop spans 14 amino acids. Germline V gene lookup returns CDR1 LGHDT and CDR2 YNNKEL (reference sequence). V was shortened by 6 bases and J by 0 bases, with 9 bases between the two germline ends. CDR3 residues: CASSVGYSGNTIYF. CDR3 DNA sequence: TGTGCCAGCAGTGTAGGCTACTCTGGAAACACCATATATTTT.

The genes are TRBV7-2 and TRBJ1-5; no definite D call. V shed 4 bases and J shed 5 bases, with 6 bases lying between them. This CDR3 is 12 amino acids long. Looked up from germline, CDR1 is SGHTA and CDR2 is FQGNSA. In nucleotides, the CDR3 is TGTGCCAGCAGCTGGGTGGATCAGCCCCAGCATTTT. Translating gives CASSWVDQPQHF. The full variable domain, completed using reference TRBV7-2 and TRBJ1-5, is GAGVSQSPSNKVTEKGKDVELRCDPISGHTALYWYRQSLGQGLEFLIYFQGNSAPDKSGLPSDRFSAERTGGSVSTLTIQRTQQEDSAVYLCASSWVDQPQHFGDGTRLSIL.

The chain has TRBV9 and TRBJ1-2, with TRBD1 matching over 7 bases. The germline CDR1 and CDR2 sequences are SGDLS and YYNGEE. V was pared by 2 bases and J by 4 bases, with 5 bases of the junction left unmatched. The CDR3 length is 14 residues. In DNA, the CDR3 is TGTGCCAGCAGCGTCCGGCCAGGGGGCTATGGCTACACCTTC. Translated: CASSVRPGGYGYTF.

This rearrangement joins TRBV19 to TRBJ1-2; no definite D call. The V and J ends lost 1 base and 5 bases respectively, with 8 bases between them. Germline V lookup: CDR1 LNHDA, CDR2 SQIVND (reference sequence). The CDR3 sequence is 13 residues long. The CDR3 here is CASSIGAGYGYTF. The CDR3 coding sequence is TGTGCCAGTAGTATAGGGGCAGGATATGGCTACACCTTC.

The chain recombines TRBV7-3 with TRBJ2-7; 10 nucleotides align to TRBD1. V trimming: 5 bases; J trimming: 3 bases; junction bases outside the gene matches: 1. CDR3 length equals 13 residues. Looked up from germline, CDR1 is SGHTA and CDR2 is FQGTGA. The CDR3 protein is CASSRDRGYEQYF. CDR3 in DNA: TGTGCCAGCAGCCGGGACAGGGGCTACGAGCAGTACTTC.

The chain has TRBV15 and TRBJ2-4; the match to TRBD1 covers 7 bases. V gave up 4 bases and J gave up 6 bases; unmatched junction bases: 12. Germline CDR1 LNHNV, CDR2 YYDKDF (reference sequence). The CDR3 runs 16 residues. The CDR3 region is CATSNYDRALSNIQYF. DNA for the CDR3: TGTGCCACCAGCAATTACGACAGGGCCCTATCAAACATTCAGTACTTC.

The genes are TRBV5-1 and TRBJ2-7; D not certain. The V end was cut by 0 bases, the J end by 2 bases, with 6 bases between. This CDR3 is built from 13 residues. CDR1 and CDR2 from the germline V gene are SGHRS and YFSETQ. CDR3 residues: CASSLVSTYEQYF. The CDR3 bases are TGCGCCAGCAGCTTGGTCAGTACCTACGAGCAGTACTTC.

The genes are TRBV27 and TRBJ2-1; the match to TRBD1 covers 8 bases. Germline values: CDR1 MNHEY, CDR2 SMNVEV (reference sequence). V lost 5 bases to trimming and J lost 6 bases; unmatched junction nucleotides: 18. The CDR3 loop spans 18 amino acids. CDR3 in amino acids: CASSPTRLGQEAVNEQFF. The CDR3 DNA reads as TGTGCCAGCAGTCCGACCCGGTTGGGACAGGAGGCCGTCAATGAGCAGTTCTTC.

The gene calls are TRBV27 and TRBJ1-4, with TRBD1 matching 9 bases. The germline V gene encodes CDR1 MNHEY and CDR2 SMNVEV (reference sequence). V gave up 4 bases and J gave up 7 bases; unmatched junction bases: 1. CDR3 length equals 13 residues. The CDR3 region has the DNA TGTGCCAGCAGTTCGACAGGGGGTGAAAAACTGTTTTTT. Translation gives CASSSTGGEKLFF.